This T cell receptor (beta chain) is drawn from a study of blood T cell repertoires in COVID-19. At the level of the study: Acute and convalescent COVID-19 specimens originated in the United States, Italy and Spain. From T cells, B-cell-depleted T cells, or PBMCs came the material, which was cDNA or gDNA.

This clone has just one count. This CDR3 comprises 14 residues. From germline, CDR1 is KGHDR and CDR2 SFDVKD. The ends were cut back, 4 bases at V and 6 bases at J, with 13 bases in the middle. In the original analysis: Reference gene primer amplification in the assay estimated nucleated cell counts. Produced via immunoSEQ multiplex PCR; TCRdb's table is partial and in-frame only. The V and J calls and clone size were taken over from that table, and D and trimming were inferred from the DNA. The sample has around 130,000 clones, approximately 83% seen once. The receptor was isolated from a woman in her 50s who had recovered from COVID-19. Sequencing was performed on peripheral blood. V is TRBV24-1 and J is TRBJ2-3, with TRBD1 as a possible D gene (7 bases). The CDR3 region has the DNA TGTGCCACCAGTGACCGATCAGGGGGGGATACGCAGTATTTT. This encodes CATSDRSGGDTQYF.